Sequencing of this T cell receptor (beta chain) was carried out in a study of blood T cell repertoires in COVID-19 (dated by TCRdb to 2020 to 2022). As for the study more broadly: The collaborator samples originated in the United States, Italy and Spain and spanned the acute and convalescent phases of COVID-19. Deeply sampled blood TCRbeta repertoires from subjects exposed to, actively infected with, or recovered from COVID-19 were included in the dataset. The samples were drawn from the first 160 participants of the ongoing ImmuneRACE study and from over 950 subjects provided by 6 global collaborators. The material from the prospective study consisted of cDNA or gDNA derived from T cells, B-cell-depleted T cells, or PBMCs. Where HLA class I and class II types were available, the types were taken from metadata supplied by the sample provider, not from assay-based typing. A de-identified subject ID, COVID-19 status, age in years and sex were almost always included in the sample metadata. A freely available public database, intended as a resource for researchers studying the immune response to SARS-CoV-2, is where the repertoires were released. The paper's findings and limits, for the study overall: The quantity of clinical and demographic metadata differed by source and by participant and was supplied without curation.

TCRbeta CDR3 regions were amplified from genomic DNA by means of the immunoSEQ Assay, a bias-controlled multiplex PCR. Turning to the authors' computational methods: Within the assay, amplification of reference gene primers was used to estimate how many nucleated cells each sample contained. To quantify the absolute abundance of each unique TCRbeta CDR3 rearrangement, sequence reads were collapsed and filtered. For each sample, productive Simpson clonality was calculated as the square root of Simpson's diversity index across productive rearrangements. The table was pulled from immuneACCESS by TCRdb, which kept in-frame rearrangements only. Such tables lose some clones; where checked, under half of the loss comes from unresolved V genes, and the rest has no known cause. The V and J calls and clone size are taken from that table; D and trimming were inferred from the DNA. Across this sample there are 150,000 to 190,000 clones, with roughly 72% seen only once. The ten largest clonotypes hold 3.5% to 4.5% of the sample.

As for this clone: The antigen it recognizes is unknown. No qualities accompany the bases; no much larger clone lies one base away.

Collaborating institutions collected whole blood in K2EDTA tubes following their own protocols. For TCRbeta analysis, collaborator samples were shipped as frozen whole blood, as isolated PBMCs, or as DNA extracted from either sample type. Material for sequencing was peripheral blood. This receptor was taken from a woman of 80 years or more with acute or convalescent COVID-19.

Here the CDR3 is given as CASSYSSGQDTDTQYF. The sequenced DNA: TGTGCCAGCAGTTACTCTTCCGGACAGGACACAGATACGCAGTATTTT. This sequence uses TRBV6-5 and TRBJ2-3; TRBD1 fits 7 bases in the junction. From V the trimming removes 0 bases and from J it removes 2 bases, while the gene matches leave 5 bases of the junction unaccounted for. CDR1 and CDR2 are read off the germline V gene as MNHEY and SVGAGI. Taken from cysteine to phenylalanine, the CDR3 has 16 residues. The CDR3 DNA has 48 bases and is translated from base 1.